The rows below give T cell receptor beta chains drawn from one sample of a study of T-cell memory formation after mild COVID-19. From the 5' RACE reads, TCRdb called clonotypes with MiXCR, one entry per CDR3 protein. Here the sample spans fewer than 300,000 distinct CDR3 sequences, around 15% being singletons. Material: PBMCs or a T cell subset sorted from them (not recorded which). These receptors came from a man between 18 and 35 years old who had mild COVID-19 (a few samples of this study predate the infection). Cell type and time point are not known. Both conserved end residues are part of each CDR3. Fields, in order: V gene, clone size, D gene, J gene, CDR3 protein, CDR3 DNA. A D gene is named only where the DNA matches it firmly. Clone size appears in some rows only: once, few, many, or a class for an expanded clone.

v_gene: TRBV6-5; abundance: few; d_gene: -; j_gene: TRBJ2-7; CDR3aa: CASSSSGTWFF; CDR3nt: TGTGCCAGCAGTTCATCCGGGACATGGTTTTTC
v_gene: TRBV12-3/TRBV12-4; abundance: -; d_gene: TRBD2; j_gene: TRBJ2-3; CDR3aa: CASSFSGEGDTQYF; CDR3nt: TGTGCCAGCAGTTTTAGCGGGGAGGGAGATACGCAGTATTTT
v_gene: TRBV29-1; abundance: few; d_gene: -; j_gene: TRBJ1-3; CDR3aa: CSVGTDSSGNTIYF; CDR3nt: TGCAGCGTTGGGACTGACAGCTCTGGAAACACCATATATTTT
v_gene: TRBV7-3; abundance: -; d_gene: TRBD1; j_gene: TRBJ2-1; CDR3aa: CASSLNSGQGMNEQFF; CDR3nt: TGTGCCAGCAGCTTAAATTCCGGACAGGGCATGAATGAGCAGTTCTTC
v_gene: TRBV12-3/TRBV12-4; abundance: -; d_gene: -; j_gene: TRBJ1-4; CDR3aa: CASSLGWIEKLFF; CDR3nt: TGTGCCAGCAGTTTAGGCTGGATTGAAAAACTGTTTTTT
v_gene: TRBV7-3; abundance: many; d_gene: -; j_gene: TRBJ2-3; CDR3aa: CASSLGDDTDTQYF; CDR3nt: TGTGCCAGCAGCTTAGGGGACGACACAGATACGCAGTATTTT
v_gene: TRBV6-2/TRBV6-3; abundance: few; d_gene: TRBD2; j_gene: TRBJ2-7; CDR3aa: CASREPGLAFYEQYF; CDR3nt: TGTGCCAGCAGGGAGCCGGGACTAGCCTTCTACGAGCAGTACTTC
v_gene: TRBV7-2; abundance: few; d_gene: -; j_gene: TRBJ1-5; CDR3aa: CASSLFAGQSNQPQHF; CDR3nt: TGTGCCAGCAGCTTATTTGCAGGGCAAAGCAATCAGCCCCAGCATTTT
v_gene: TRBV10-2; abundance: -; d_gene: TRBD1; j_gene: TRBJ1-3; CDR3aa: CASSPGGGNTIYF; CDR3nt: TGCGCCAGCAGCCCAGGGGGCGGAAACACCATATATTTT
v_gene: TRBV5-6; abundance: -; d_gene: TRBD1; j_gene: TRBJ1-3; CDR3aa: CASSLTGAGNTIYF; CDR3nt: TGTGCCAGCAGTTTAACAGGGGCTGGAAACACCATATATTTT
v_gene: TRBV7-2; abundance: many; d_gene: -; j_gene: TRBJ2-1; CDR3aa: CASSLGTSNEQFF; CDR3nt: TGTGCCAGCAGCCTAGGCACTAGCAATGAGCAGTTCTTC
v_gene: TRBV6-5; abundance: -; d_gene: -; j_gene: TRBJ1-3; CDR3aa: CASSYGAFPGNTIYF; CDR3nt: TGTGCCAGCAGTTACGGGGCGTTCCCTGGAAACACCATATATTTT
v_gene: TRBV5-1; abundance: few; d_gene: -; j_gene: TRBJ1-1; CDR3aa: CASSLDGESEAFF; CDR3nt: TGCGCCAGCAGCTTGGACGGAGAATCTGAAGCTTTCTTT
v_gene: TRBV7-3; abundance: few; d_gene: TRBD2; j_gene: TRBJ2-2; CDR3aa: CASSPSGGWNTGELFF; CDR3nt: TGTGCCAGCAGTCCGAGCGGGGGCTGGAACACCGGGGAGCTGTTTTTT
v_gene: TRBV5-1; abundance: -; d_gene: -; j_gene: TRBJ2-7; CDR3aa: CASGLRGQYEQYF; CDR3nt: TGCGCCAGCGGGCTTCGGGGCCAGTACGAGCAGTACTTC
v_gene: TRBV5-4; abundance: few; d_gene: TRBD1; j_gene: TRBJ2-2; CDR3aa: CASSRGQAQTGELFF; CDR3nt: TGTGCCAGCAGTCGCGGACAGGCCCAGACCGGGGAGCTGTTTTTT
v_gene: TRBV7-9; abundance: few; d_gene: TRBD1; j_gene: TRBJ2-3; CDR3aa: CASSPRTGGNYDTQYF; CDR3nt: TGTGCCAGCAGCCCCAGGACAGGGGGCAATTATGATACGCAGTATTTT
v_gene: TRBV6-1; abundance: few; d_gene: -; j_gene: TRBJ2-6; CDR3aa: CASTTNSGANVLTF; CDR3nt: TGTGCCAGCACCACAAATTCTGGGGCCAACGTCCTGACTTTC
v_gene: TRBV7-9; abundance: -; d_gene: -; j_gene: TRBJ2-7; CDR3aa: CASSSAPGPQYF; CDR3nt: TGTGCCAGCAGCTCAGCCCCGGGTCCCCAGTACTTC
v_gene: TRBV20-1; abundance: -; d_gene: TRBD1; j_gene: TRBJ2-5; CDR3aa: CSASPGQGAWETQYF; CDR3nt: TGCAGTGCTAGTCCGGGACAGGGGGCGTGGGAGACCCAGTACTTC
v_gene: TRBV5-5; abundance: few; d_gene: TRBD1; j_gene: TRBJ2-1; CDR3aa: CASSGTGTVKFYEQFF; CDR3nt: TGTGCCAGCAGCGGAACCGGGACAGTAAAGTTCTATGAGCAGTTCTTC
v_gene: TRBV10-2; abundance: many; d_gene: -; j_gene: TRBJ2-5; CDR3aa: CASSGDSRETQYF; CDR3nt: TGCGCCAGCAGTGGGGACTCGCGAGAGACCCAGTACTTC
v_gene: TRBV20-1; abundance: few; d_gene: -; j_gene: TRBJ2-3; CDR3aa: CSAREWDASTDTQYF; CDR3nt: TGCAGTGCTAGAGAGTGGGACGCTAGCACAGATACGCAGTATTTT
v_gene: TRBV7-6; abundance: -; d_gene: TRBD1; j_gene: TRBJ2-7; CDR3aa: CASSAPGQGGGEQYF; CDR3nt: TGTGCCAGCAGCGCCCCCGGACAGGGGGGCGGCGAGCAGTACTTC
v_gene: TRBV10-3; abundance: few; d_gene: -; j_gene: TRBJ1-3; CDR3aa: CAISQRRAVSGNTIYF; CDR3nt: TGTGCCATCAGCCAACGCAGGGCGGTATCTGGAAACACCATATATTTT
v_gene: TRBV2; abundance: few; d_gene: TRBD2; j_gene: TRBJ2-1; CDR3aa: CASSFQTSGEYNEQFF; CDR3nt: TGTGCCAGCAGTTTCCAGACTAGCGGGGAGTACAATGAGCAGTTCTTC
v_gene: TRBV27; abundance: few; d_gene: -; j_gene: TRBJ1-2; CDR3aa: CASSLNSHYGYTF; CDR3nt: TGTGCCAGCAGTTTGAACAGCCACTATGGCTACACCTTC
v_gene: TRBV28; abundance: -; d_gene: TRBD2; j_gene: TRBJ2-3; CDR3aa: CASSPQGLAGGTDTQYF; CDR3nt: TGTGCCAGCAGTCCTCAGGGACTAGCGGGGGGCACAGATACGCAGTATTTT
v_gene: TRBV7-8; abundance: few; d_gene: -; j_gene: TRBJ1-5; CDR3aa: CASSSQRDGREPQHF; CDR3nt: TGTGCCAGCAGCTCACAACGGGACGGACGAGAACCCCAGCATTTT